The source of this T cell receptor beta chain is a study of shared clonotypes between healthy human individuals. Clones were sequenced by immunoSEQ multiplex PCR, and TCRdb holds only the in-frame ones, with some missing. The table lists fewer than 2.5 million clones, under 95% of them singletons, with 0.36% in the top ten. Study-wide findings and caveats: Memory subsets generally showed lower estimated richness than naive subsets. Shared clonotypes across all four donors exceeded non-shared ones in generation probability. Between a handful of donors, naive CD4 clonotypes were shared at a level of approximately 5%. In having few donors, the study represented limited genetic and exposure-history diversity.

V shed 6 bases and J shed 2 bases, with 13 bases lying between them. Germline CDR1 and CDR2: SNHLY and FYNNEI. The CDR3 contains 14 residues. Regarding this clone: Its specificity is unknown.

The chain is built from TRBV2 and TRBJ2-5; a weak D match, TRBD2 (6 bases). The receptor's source is a man aged 18 to 30 in good health. Some clones in this sample may be carry-over from other donors' samples. Input material: naive CD4+ T cells from PBMCs. Sample subset: CD45RA+ positively selected. CDR3 nucleotide sequence: TGTGCCAGCAGAGTGACTAGTATACAAGAGACCCAGTACTTC. It is translated as CASRVTSIQETQYF. Together with reference TRBV2 and TRBJ2-5, the CDR3 gives the full variable domain: EPEVTQTPSHQVTQMGQEVILRCVPISNHLYFYWYRQILGQKVEFLVSFYNNEISEKSEIFDDQFSVERPDGSNFTLKIRSTKLEDSAMYFCASRVTSIQETQYFGPGTRLLVL.